Given below is one T cell receptor beta chain in context. Original processing methods: Amplification with reference gene primers provided the estimates of nucleated cell counts. Profiling relied on immunoSEQ multiplex PCR, and the TCRdb table lists in-frame clones only, not all of them. The DNA was the basis for D and trimming; V, J and clone size are from that table. Here the sample spans about 20,000 clones, just over 85% being singletons. V gave up 4 bases and J gave up 2 bases; unmatched junction bases: 9. CDR3 length: 16 residues. Germline CDR1 SGHNT, CDR2 YYREEE (reference sequence). This entry is derived from a study of blood T cell repertoires in COVID-19. Across the whole study: PBMCs, B-cell-depleted T cells, or T cells were the source of the cDNA or gDNA that made up the material.

Sequences were obtained from peripheral blood. The clonotype was recovered from a man over 45 with active COVID-19. V and J are TRBV5-4 and TRBJ2-5; 9 nucleotides line up with TRBD1. CDR3: CASSLNRGLRQETQYF. The CDR3 DNA reads as TGTGCCAGCAGCCTAAACAGGGGGCTTAGGCAAGAGACCCAGTACTTC.